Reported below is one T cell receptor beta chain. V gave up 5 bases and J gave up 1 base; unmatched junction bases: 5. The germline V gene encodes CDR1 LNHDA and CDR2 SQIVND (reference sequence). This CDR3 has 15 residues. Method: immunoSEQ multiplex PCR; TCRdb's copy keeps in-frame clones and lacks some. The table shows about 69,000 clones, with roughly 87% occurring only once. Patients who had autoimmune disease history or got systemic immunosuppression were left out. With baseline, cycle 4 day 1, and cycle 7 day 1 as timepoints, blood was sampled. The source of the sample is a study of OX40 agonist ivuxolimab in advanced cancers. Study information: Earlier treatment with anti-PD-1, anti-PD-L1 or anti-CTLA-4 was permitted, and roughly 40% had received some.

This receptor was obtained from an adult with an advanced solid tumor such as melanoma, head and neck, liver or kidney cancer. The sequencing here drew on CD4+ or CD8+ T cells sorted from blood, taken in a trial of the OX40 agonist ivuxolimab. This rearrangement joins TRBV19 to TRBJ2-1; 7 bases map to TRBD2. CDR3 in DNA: TGTGCCAGTAGTGAGGCGCGGGGGTCCTACAATGAGCAGTTCTTC. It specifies CASSEARGSYNEQFF.